This passage covers 20 T cell receptor beta chains from one sample sequenced in a study of memory CD4+ T cells and cytomegalovirus serostatus (dated by TCRdb to the late 2010s). Single viable CD3+CD4+CD8-CD45RO+ cells were sorted as memory CD4+ T cells on a FACSAria II. The library was made by the immunoSEQ multiplex PCR assay. The table comes from immuneACCESS by way of TCRdb, which keeps in-frame sequences with V and J called. Part of the clones is missing from these tables; in studies checked, under half for an unresolved V gene and the rest for unknown reasons. The sample includes over 40,000 clones, with roughly 72% observed a single time. The ten largest clones add up to about 1.1% of the sample. The material sequenced was memory CD4+ T cells from blood. The receptor source for this set is an adult in good health and CMV-seropositive.

The rearrangement joins TRBV5-1 to TRBJ2-3; no reliable D call. In germline, CDR1 is SGHRS, CDR2 YFSETQ. The V and J ends lost 0 bases and 4 bases respectively, with 15 bases between them. This CDR3 region has 16 residues. The CDR3 here is CASSLVESEVSDTQYF. As DNA, the CDR3 is TGCGCCAGCAGCTTGGTTGAGTCAGAAGTTTCAGATACGCAGTATTTT.

The CDR3 DNA sequence: TGCGCCAGCAGCCCTACAAATCTTCCGGGGACGTATCAGCCCCAGCATTTT. This encodes CASSPTNLPGTYQPQHF. This chain links TRBV4-1 with TRBJ1-5; a possible D gene is TRBD1 (5 bases). V lost 4 bases and J 5 bases, leaving 21 bases between the germline ends. Per germline, CDR1 MGHRA and CDR2 YSYEKL. The CDR3 totals 17 residues.

The chain employs TRBV19 and TRBJ1-4, with 7 bases identical to TRBD1. The CDR3 sequence is 16 residues long. V lost 5 bases, J lost 8 bases, and 14 bases stayed unmatched. Germline values: CDR1 LNHDA, CDR2 SQIVND (reference sequence). This CDR3 reads CASSARTGTDLEKLFF. The CDR3 DNA is TGTGCCAGTAGTGCCCGGACGGGGACAGATTTGGAAAAACTGTTTTTT.

The J gene is TRBJ1-1, the V gene TRBV9; the D gene is possibly TRBD1 (6 bases). V was shortened by 0 bases and J by 0 bases, with 9 bases between the two germline ends. There are 15 residues in the CDR3. Per germline, CDR1 SGDLS and CDR2 YYNGEE. CDR3 DNA: TGTGCCAGCAGCGTAGCGGGACATATGAACACTGAAGCTTTCTTT. Its protein product is CASSVAGHMNTEAFF. The full variable domain, in which reference TRBV9 and TRBJ1-1 provide the parts outside the CDR3, is DSGVTQTPKHLITATGQRVTLRCSPRSGDLSVYWYQQSLDQGLQFLIQYYNGEERAKGNILERFSAQQFPDLHSELNLSSLELGDSALYFCASSVAGHMNTEAFFGQGTRLTVV.

V and J are TRBV2 and TRBJ2-2; D is unclear. CDR1 and CDR2 from the germline V gene are SNHLY and FYNNEI. The CDR3 is 15 residues long. V was clipped by 3 bases and J by 4 bases, with 12 bases between them. The CDR3 DNA is TGTGCCAGCAGTGAGATAGCCCCGGGCACCGGGGAGCTGTTTTTT. It specifies CASSEIAPGTGELFF.

The chain links TRBV18 to TRBJ2-5; D perhaps matches TRBD2 (5 bases). Germline assignment: CDR1 KGHSH and CDR2 LQKENI. This CDR3 is built from 16 residues. Trimming shortened V by 0 bases and J by 0 bases, and 11 bases separated the two germline ends. CDR3 nucleotides: TGTGCCAGCTCACCACCGTCGGGATCTGACCAAGAGACCCAGTACTTC. As protein: CASSPPSGSDQETQYF.

This clone was seen a few times. V usage is TRBV5-5 and J usage is TRBJ1-6, with 8 bases that match TRBD1. The CDR3 extends over 15 amino acids. Germline values: CDR1 SGHKS, CDR2 YYEKEE (reference sequence). Trimming took 4 bases from V and 6 from J; bases not matched to a gene: 6. Here the CDR3 DNA reads TGTGCCAGCAGCCGGACAGGGACGGGTAATTCACCCCTCCACTTT. Encoded protein: CASSRTGTGNSPLHF. The whole variable domain, filled in from reference TRBV5-5 and TRBJ1-6, reads DAGVTQSPTHLIKTRGQQVTLRCSPISGHKSVSWYQQVLGQGPQFIFQYYEKEERGRGNFPDRFSARQFPNYSSELNVNALLLGDSALYLCASSRTGTGNSPLHFGNGTRLTVT.

The CDR3 DNA sequence: TGTGCCATCAGTGAGTCGGCCGGGGACAAATACGAGCAGTACTTC. This sequence encodes CAISESAGDKYEQYF. This chain connects TRBV10-3 to TRBJ2-7; possibly TRBD1 for D (6 bases). CDR1 is ENHRY and CDR2 is SYGVKD in the germline V gene. This CDR3 contains 15 residues. The V and J ends lost 0 bases and 4 bases respectively, with 13 bases between them.

This sequence joins TRBV4-2 and TRBJ2-3; TRBD2 matches at 9 bases. This CDR3 has 16 residues. CDR1 is LGHNA, CDR2 YNFKEQ, per germline. V was clipped by 1 base and J by 4 bases; unmatched bases: 6. CDR3 coding DNA: TGTGCCAGCAGCCAAGTTCCTAGCGGGGACGCAGATACGCAGTATTTT. It encodes CASSQVPSGDADTQYF.

The CDR3: CASSVGTSGEGGDTQYF. CDR3 DNA: TGTGCCAGCAGCGTTGGGACTAGCGGGGAAGGTGGAGATACGCAGTATTTT. The V call is TRBV11-3, the J call TRBJ2-3, with 13 bases lining up with TRBD2. In germline, CDR1 is SGHNT, CDR2 YENEEA. This CDR3 is built from 17 residues. Unmatched junction bases numbered 10, after V lost 5 bases and J lost 5 bases.

This clone was found a few times. The chain has TRBV4-3 and TRBJ1-2, with TRBD1 identical over 7 bases. Germline V gives CDR1 LGHNA, CDR2 YSLEER. The CDR3 totals 16 residues. Trimming removed 4 bases from V and 3 bases from J; junction bases left unmatched: 11. The CDR3 DNA sequence: TGCGCCAGCAGCCCGGAAACTCCCGACAGGGACTATGGCTACACCTTC. This encodes CASSPETPDRDYGYTF.

The chain has TRBV5-1 and TRBJ1-2; TRBD1 matches at 9 bases. V gave up 3 bases and J gave up 4 bases; unmatched junction bases: 7. The CDR3 runs to 15 residues. CDR1 and CDR2 from the germline V gene are SGHRS and YFSETQ. The CDR3 bases are TGCGCCAGCAGCTACACAGGGGGCTTGAGCTATGGCTACACCTTC. This translates into CASSYTGGLSYGYTF.

The chain joins TRBV6-4 to TRBJ1-6; 7 bases fit TRBD1. This CDR3 contains 13 residues. Trimming cost V 10 bases and J 6 bases; bases outside gene matches: 6. Germline CDR1 and CDR2: MRHNA and SNTAGT. The DNA for the CDR3 is TGTGCCACCTACAGGGGACTTAATTCACCCCTCCACTTT. Translation gives CATYRGLNSPLHF.

The rearrangement links TRBV10-3 to TRBJ2-2; D unresolved. The CDR3 contains 18 residues. Germline V gives CDR1 ENHRY, CDR2 SYGVKD. With 1 base removed from V and 6 bases from J, the gap between germline ends came to 21 bases. CDR3 protein: CAISELAVVLGSPGELFF. DNA of the CDR3: TGTGCCATCAGTGAGTTAGCCGTGGTGCTAGGTAGCCCCGGGGAGCTGTTTTTT.

This sequence joins TRBV6-4 and TRBJ2-7; D is perhaps TRBD2 (5 bases). Trimming stripped 10 bases from V and 5 bases from J, with 12 bases between. Germline lookup yields CDR1 MRHNA and CDR2 SNTAGT. This CDR3 has 11 residues. The CDR3 nucleotides read TGTGCCAAAACACTAGAGGACGAGCAGTACTTC. Residues: CAKTLEDEQYF.

The rearrangement joins TRBV4-2 to TRBJ2-1; 10 bases are shared with TRBD1. Germline values: CDR1 LGHNA, CDR2 YNFKEQ. The ends lost 4 bases at V and 5 bases at J; junction bases unmatched: 5. The CDR3 loop spans 15 amino acids. The CDR3, as DNA: TGTGCCAGCAGCCGAGACGGACAGGGGGACAATGAGCAGTTCTTC. Protein: CASSRDGQGDNEQFF.

The gene calls are TRBV28 and TRBJ1-1; 10 bases match TRBD1. Germline CDR1 reads MDHEN; CDR2 reads SYDVKM. The length of the CDR3 is 15 residues. The J segment lost 0 bases and the V segment lost 8 bases, leaving 6 bases of the junction unmatched. In DNA, the CDR3 is TGTGCCAGCGGGGGACAGGGGATTTTGAACACTGAAGCTTTCTTT. Translated, it gives CASGGQGILNTEAFF.

The genes are TRBV11-2 and TRBJ2-5, with D uncertain. Germline loops: CDR1 SGHAT, CDR2 FQNNGV. The CDR3 loop spans 13 amino acids. Trimming removed 0 bases at V and 1 base at J, with 3 bases between. CDR3 in DNA: TGTGCCAGCAGCTTAGACCCCCAAGAGACCCAGTACTTC. Translated, it gives CASSLDPQETQYF.

V is TRBV20-1 and J is TRBJ2-7; D remains unclear. V lost 5 bases, J lost 5 bases, and 10 bases lay in between. The germline gives CDR1 DFQATT, CDR2 SNEGSKA (reference sequence). The CDR3 is made up of 11 amino acids. Written as DNA, the CDR3 is TGCAGTGCTCCCGGTCAGAACGAGCAGTACTTC. It is translated as CSAPGQNEQYF.

The V gene is TRBV11-1, the J gene TRBJ2-5, with TRBD2 matching 12 bases. V shed 5 bases, J shed 2 bases, and the junction held 6 bases outside the gene matches. The CDR3 has 16 residues. Per the germline V gene, CDR1 is SGHAT and CDR2 is FQDESV (reference sequence). The CDR3 coding sequence is TGTGCCAGCAGCCCTAGACTAGCGGGGGAGCAAGAGACCCAGTACTTC. Protein: CASSPRLAGEQETQYF. Based on the CDR3 plus reference TRBV11-1 and TRBJ2-5, the full variable domain is EAEVAQSPRYKITEKSQAVAFWCDPISGHATLYWYRQILGQGPELLVQFQDESVVDDSQLPKDRFSAERLKGVDSTLKIQPAELGDSAMYLCASSPRLAGEQETQYFGPGTRLLVL.